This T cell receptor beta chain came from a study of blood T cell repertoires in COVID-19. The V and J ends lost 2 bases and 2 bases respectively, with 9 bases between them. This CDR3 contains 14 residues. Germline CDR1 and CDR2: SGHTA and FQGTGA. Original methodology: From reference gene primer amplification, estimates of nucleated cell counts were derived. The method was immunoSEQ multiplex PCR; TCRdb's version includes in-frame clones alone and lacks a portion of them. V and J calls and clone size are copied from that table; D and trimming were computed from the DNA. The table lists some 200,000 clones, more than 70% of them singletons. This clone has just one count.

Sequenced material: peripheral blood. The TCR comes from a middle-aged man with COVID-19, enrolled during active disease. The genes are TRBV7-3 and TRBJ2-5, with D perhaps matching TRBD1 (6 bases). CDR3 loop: CASSLQGQQETQYF. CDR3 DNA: TGTGCCAGCAGCTTACAAGGACAGCAAGAGACCCAGTACTTC.